The present TCR beta chain was sequenced within a study of CD8+ T cells in alopecia areata. Study overall: It was oral tofacitinib, at 5 to 10 mg twice daily, that treated patients received.

This CDR3 comprises 14 residues. CDR1 and CDR2 from the germline V gene are MGHDK and SYGVNS. V was trimmed by 1 base and J by 8 bases, leaving 14 bases between them. Study-level results: Sequencing of scalp samples also captures resident alphabeta T cells of normal skin. Mice showed clearer TCR sharing than patients did, a gap that was possibly HLA-related.

As the sequencing template, cDNA was produced by extracting RNA and reverse transcribing it. Measured with immunoSEQ multiplex PCR; TCRdb has only the in-frame clones, and not every one. The sample shows about 140,000 clones, about 60% of them seen only once. Comment on this clone: No antigen is known for it.

The sequence derives from a human donor with alopecia areata. The V call is TRBV25-1, the J call TRBJ1-2; no clear D. Source: CD4+ T cells sorted from blood, taken at week 0. The CDR3: CASSELHHDIGYTF. CDR3 coding DNA: TGTGCCAGCAGTGAATTGCATCATGATATAGGCTACACCTTC.